This is a list of T cell receptor beta chains from one sample in a study of T-cell memory formation after mild COVID-19. TCRdb re-analysed the 5' RACE reads in MiXCR, keeping a single row per CDR3 protein. The table lists about 190,000 distinct CDR3 sequences, under 30% of them singletons. The specimen sequenced was PBMCs or a T cell subset sorted from them (not recorded which). The receptors shown here come from an adult woman who had mild COVID-19 (a few samples of this study predate the infection). Cell type and time point are not known. Each CDR3 is given with its conserved first and last residue.

>TRBV19|TRBJ1-2
CASSRWADHGYTF
>TRBV5-4|TRBJ1-2
CASSQAGAYGYTF
>TRBV4-1|TRBJ2-5
CASSQVSPAETQYF
>TRBV20-1|TRBJ2-2
CSARDARAGTGELFF
>TRBV12-3/TRBV12-4|TRBJ1-1
CASSLGGWNTEAFF
>TRBV7-9|TRBJ1-1
CASSWTVDTEAFF
>TRBV7-6|TRBJ2-1
CATGDPAGLNEQFF
>TRBV19|TRBJ2-2
CASNKFGTGQGTGELFF
>TRBV6-5|TRBJ1-2
CASRQGLANYGYTF
>TRBV30|TRBJ2-4
CAWGDRGDIQYF
>TRBV9|TRBJ2-2
CASGQGAGELFF
>TRBV6-6|TRBJ2-1
CASSWGRSTGEQFF
>TRBV7-9|TRBJ1-1
CASSFGDRVNTEAFF
>TRBV30|TRBJ2-3
CAWHRGGLDTQYF
>TRBV6-5|TRBJ1-2
CASSTARQGNYGYTF
>TRBV7-9|TRBJ2-3
CASELGSDTQYF
>TRBV6-1|TRBJ2-7
CASSRKGYEQYF
>TRBV29-1|TRBJ1-1
CSVQKGRGTEAFF
>TRBV27|TRBJ1-2
CASSPLRGAVGGYTF
>TRBV7-8|TRBJ2-7
CASSLGGTHEQYF
>TRBV4-1|TRBJ2-6
CASSQDLVGSGANVLTF
>TRBV24-1|TRBJ2-2
CATSDPTGKDTGELFF
>TRBV7-6|TRBJ1-5
CASSLNGYSNQPQHF
>TRBV7-3|TRBJ2-3
CASSLLASGGGGTDTQYF
>TRBV25-1|TRBJ2-1
CASSELRGDTYNEQFF
>TRBV18|TRBJ2-5
CASSPDRKTQYF
>TRBV7-2|TRBJ1-2
CASSLAAYSVGYTF
>TRBV19|TRBJ2-3
CASISQATDTQYF
>TRBV4-2|TRBJ1-5
CASSQSGQGGQPQHF
>TRBV29-1|TRBJ2-5
CSVDDGTGETQYF
>TRBV29-1|TRBJ2-5
CSVGHGATYVQETQYF
>TRBV7-2|TRBJ1-1
CASSSQRNTEAFF
>TRBV6-1|TRBJ2-7
CASSEQGAIGREQYF
>TRBV6-2/TRBV6-3|TRBJ2-7
CASRDTGLYEQYF
>TRBV6-2/TRBV6-3|TRBJ2-7
CASSRDGRGNFRGGIQYF
>TRBV20-1|TRBJ1-1
CRANTGTSAFF
>TRBV7-2|TRBJ2-1
CASSLSGGLYNEQFF
>TRBV7-3|TRBJ2-7
CASSLTGTLSYEQYF
>TRBV11-3|TRBJ1-1
CASSPLSTEAFF
>TRBV12-3/TRBV12-4|TRBJ2-2
CASSERTTVNTGELFF
>TRBV20-1|TRBJ2-1
CSARNYRLAGAQEQFF
>TRBV12-3/TRBV12-4|TRBJ1-1
CASSIRPENTEAFF
>TRBV20-1|TRBJ1-1
CSALSRELKSMNTEAFF
>TRBV30|TRBJ1-2
CAWSVGGPVGYTF
>TRBV7-3|TRBJ2-7
CASSLSPGPSSYEQYF
>TRBV11-2|TRBJ1-1
CASSLSWGVNTEAFF
>TRBV29-1|TRBJ2-1
CSVEGGFGGGAYNEQFF
>TRBV7-9|TRBJ2-1
CASSLVLAANNEQFF
>TRBV20-1|TRBJ1-1
CSAPRGGVSLGTEAFF
>TRBV5-1|TRBJ2-3
CASSTRDSTDTQYF
>TRBV29-1|TRBJ1-2
CSVDYRGVLANYGYTF
>TRBV27|TRBJ2-5
CASSPTIGVLRYF
>TRBV12-3/TRBV12-4|TRBJ1-5
CASSRGGQPQHF
>TRBV7-3|TRBJ2-5
CASSFAGAPAGTQYF